This T cell receptor (beta chain) was captured in a study of blood T cell repertoires in COVID-19. V dropped 3 bases and J dropped 2; count of bases not matched to a gene: 0. This CDR3 comprises 14 residues. The germline V gene encodes CDR1 LGHNT and CDR2 FRNRAP. The data were produced by immunoSEQ multiplex PCR, yet TCRdb's version contains in-frame clones alone and is incomplete. The data show 470,000 or so clones, around 89% seen once. This sequence was found in a woman aged 30 to 39 with acute or convalescent COVID-19. The sequenced sample consisted of peripheral blood. The V gene is TRBV12-5, the J gene TRBJ2-1; 8 bases fit TRBD2. The CDR3 spells CASGFSGAYNEQFF. The CDR3 coding sequence is TGTGCTAGTGGTTTTAGCGGGGCCTACAATGAGCAGTTCTTC.